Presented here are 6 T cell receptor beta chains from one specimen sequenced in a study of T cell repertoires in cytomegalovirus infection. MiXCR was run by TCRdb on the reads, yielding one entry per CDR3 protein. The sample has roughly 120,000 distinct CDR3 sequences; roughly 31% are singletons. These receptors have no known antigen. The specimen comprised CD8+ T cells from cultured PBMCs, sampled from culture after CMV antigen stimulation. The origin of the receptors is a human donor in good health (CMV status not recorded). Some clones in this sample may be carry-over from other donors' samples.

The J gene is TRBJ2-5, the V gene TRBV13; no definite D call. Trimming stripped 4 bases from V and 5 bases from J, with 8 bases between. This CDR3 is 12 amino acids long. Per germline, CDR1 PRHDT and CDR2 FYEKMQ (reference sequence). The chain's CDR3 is CASSSFPETQYF. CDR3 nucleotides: TGTGCCAGCAGCTCCTTTCCGGAGACCCAGTACTTC.

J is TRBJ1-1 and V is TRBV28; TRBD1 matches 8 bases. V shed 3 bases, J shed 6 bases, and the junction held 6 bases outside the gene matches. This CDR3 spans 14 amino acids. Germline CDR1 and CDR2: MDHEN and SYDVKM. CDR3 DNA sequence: TGTGCCAGCAGTTTTGACAGGGGTGGGCCTGAAGCTTTCTTT. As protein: CASSFDRGGPEAFF.

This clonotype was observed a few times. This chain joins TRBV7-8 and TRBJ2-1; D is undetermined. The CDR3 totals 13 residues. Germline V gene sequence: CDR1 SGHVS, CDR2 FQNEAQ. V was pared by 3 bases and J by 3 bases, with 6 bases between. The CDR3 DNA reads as TGTGCCAGCAGCTTTGGAAACTACAATGAGCAGTTCTTC. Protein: CASSFGNYNEQFF.

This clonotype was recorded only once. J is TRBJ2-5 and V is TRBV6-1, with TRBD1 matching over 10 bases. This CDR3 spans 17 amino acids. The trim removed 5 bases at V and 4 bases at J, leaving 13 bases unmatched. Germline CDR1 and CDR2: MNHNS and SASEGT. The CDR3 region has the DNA TGTGCCAGCAGTATTCTCCCCGGGACAGGGGAGAGAGAGACCCAGTACTTC. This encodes CASSILPGTGERETQYF.

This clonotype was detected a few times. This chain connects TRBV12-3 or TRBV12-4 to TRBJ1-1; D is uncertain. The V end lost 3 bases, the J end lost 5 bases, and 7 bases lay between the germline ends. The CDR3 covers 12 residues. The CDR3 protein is CASSFRWTEAFF. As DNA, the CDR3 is TGTGCCAGCAGTTTTCGGTGGACTGAAGCTTTCTTT.

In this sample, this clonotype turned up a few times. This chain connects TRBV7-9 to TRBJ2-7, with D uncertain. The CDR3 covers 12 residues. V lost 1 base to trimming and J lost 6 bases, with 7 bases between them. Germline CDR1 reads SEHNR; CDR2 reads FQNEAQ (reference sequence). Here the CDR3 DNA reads TGTGCCAGCAGCTTAGGGACCTTCGAGCAGTACTTC. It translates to CASSLGTFEQYF.